This T cell receptor (beta chain) was retrieved from a study of Ad26.COV2.S vaccination and SARS-CoV-2 variants (dated by TCRdb to the early 2020s). At the level of the whole study: Vaccine-arm donors were drawn from COV1001, a multicentre, randomized, double-blind, placebo-controlled phase I-IIa trial of Ad26.COV2.S in healthy adults. Throughout the experiments and outcome assessment, investigators stayed blinded to trial group allocation. Ad26.COV2.S was administered intramuscularly at 5 x 10^10 or 1 x 10^11 viral particles, either as a single shot or as two shots given 56 days apart. The specificity and breadth of SARS-CoV-2-reactive T cell receptors after Ad26.COV2.S vaccination were assessed by TCRbeta repertoire sequencing. Participants in the trial were split at random into five groups of five each, receiving low-dose or high-dose Ad26.COV2.S once or twice, or else placebo on both occasions. A total of roughly 32 samples were included in the TCR-sequenced set, comprising some 20 Ad26.COV2.S vaccine recipients, 5 placebo recipients and 8 SARS-CoV-2 convalescent individuals.

About this clone itself: Its antigen remains undetermined. No qualities accompany the bases; no much larger clone lies one base away.

TCRbeta CDR3 regions were sequenced with the immunoSEQ Assay. After extraction, genomic DNA underwent amplification by bias-controlled multiplex PCR, followed by high-throughput sequencing. Regarding the original processing steps: To quantify the absolute abundance of every unique TCRbeta CDR3 region, sequences were collapsed and filtered. T cell fraction was estimated by normalization of TCRbeta template counts to usable DNA, with usable DNA being measured through amplification of reference genes present in all nucleated cells. Repertoire TCRs were annotated as SARS-CoV-2-specific by exact matching of V gene, CDR3 amino acid sequence and J gene to a known reactive TCR set. The reference SARS-CoV-2 TCR set was obtained from MIRA and was filtered for enrichment in COVID-19-positive ImmuneCODE repertoires, whereby public or cross-reactive TCRs were removed. Using the MIRA antigens, annotated TCRs were further analysed by specific ORF or by position within an ORF. Depth was the summed frequency of annotated unique rearrangements, while breadth was defined as annotated unique rearrangements over total unique productive rearrangements. Two-sided Wilcoxon rank-sum tests were applied when comparing TCR breadth between groups. What TCRdb holds here is the immuneACCESS table cut down to in-frame rearrangements. Part of the clones is not present; checked against another copy, under half of the missing clones reflect an unresolved V gene, and the others are unexplained. The DNA gave D and trimming, while V, J and clone size come from that table. The sample includes hundreds of thousands of clones, with 89% observed a single time. The leading ten clones occupy approximately 1.5% of the sample.

General study outcomes and caveats: The authors noted that the TCR breadth and depth analyses may have underestimated total T cell responses. Spike-specific TCR breadth was higher in Ad26.COV2.S recipients than in placebo recipients (P = 0.0014). The study lacked the statistical power to compare responses across vaccine doses or regimens. Comparable non-spike TCR breadth was observed between vaccine and placebo recipients, consistent with only spike being contained in the vaccine. Substantial breadth of spike-specific CD8+ and CD4+ T cell responses was reported after vaccination.

Read against the paper, the sample's treatment or condition label means: roughly 20 received Ad26.COV2.S at low or high dose, single or two shots; roughly five received placebo; per-sample allocation not given. Repertoires of vaccine and placebo recipients were sequenced from samples taken on day 63 after the first injection. In Cohort 1b, around 23 adults aged 18-55 years were enrolled at a single site in Boston, USA, between 29 July and 7 August 2020. As a vaccine, Ad26.COV2.S was a replication-incompetent adenovirus type 26 vector that expressed a prefusion-stabilized SARS-CoV-2 spike protein derived from the original Wuhan strain. The TCR sequence derives from a person aged 18-65 years who received the Ad26.COV2.S COVID-19 vaccine or a placebo. Here the sequenced sample was peripheral blood, taken in a trial of Ad26.COV2.S vaccine versus placebo.

The CDR3 protein is CASTDSRQGAYGYTF. In nucleotide form, the sequence is TGTGCCAGCACCGACTCGCGACAGGGGGCATATGGCTACACCTTC. The chain uses TRBV6-5 and TRBJ1-2, and TRBD1 matches 10 of the central bases. CDR1 and CDR2, looked up from the germline V gene, are MNHEY and SVGAGI. Unmatched junction bases come to 10, with V trimmed by 7 bases and J by 5 bases. Inclusive of the bounding cysteine and phenylalanine, the CDR3 is 15 residues long. Only the CDR3 DNA is retained, 45 bases long and in frame from the first base.